What follows are 5 T cell receptor beta chains derived from one specimen sequenced in a study of technical replicates of blood from a handful of donors. Assay used: immunoSEQ multiplex PCR; TCRdb lists only in-frame clones, some missing. The sample records 70,000 to 95,000 clones, 95% to 97% being singletons. The sample consisted of T cells isolated from PBMCs. The receptors derive from a human donor in good health.

Comments on this clone: One junction end disagrees with the germline gene, perhaps due to a read error. V and J are TRBV7-9 and TRBJ1-5; D might be TRBD1 (6 bases). Germline CDR1 and CDR2: SEHNR and FQNEAQ (reference sequence). CDR3 size: 13 residues. CDR3: CASTPGANQPQHF. The CDR3 DNA is TGTGCTAGCACCCCAGGGGCCAATCAGCCCCAGCATTTT.

The chain has TRBV6-5 and TRBJ1-1, with TRBD1 as a possible D gene (6 bases). Germline CDR1 reads MNHEY; CDR2 reads SVGAGI. The V and J ends lost 6 bases and 8 bases respectively, with 10 bases between them. The CDR3 is 11 residues long. The CDR3 here is CASRLGTEAFF. The CDR3 DNA reads as TGTGCCAGCAGGCTAGGGACAGAAGCTTTCTTT.

The chain couples TRBV28 to TRBJ1-2; D is perhaps TRBD1 (5 bases). The V gene's germline CDR1 is MDHEN and CDR2 SYDVKM. There are 13 residues in the CDR3. V lost 9 bases to trimming and J lost 4 bases, with 15 bases between them. CDR3 amino acids: CASHSGRPYGYTF. The CDR3 DNA reads TGTGCCAGTCATTCAGGGCGCCCCTATGGCTACACCTTC.

This chain joins TRBV6-5 and TRBJ1-2; TRBD1 matches at 10 bases. V lost 2 bases, J lost 8 bases, and 11 bases stayed unmatched. The CDR3 runs to 16 residues. Germline V gene data show CDR1 as MNHEY and CDR2 as SVGAGI. The CDR3 DNA sequence: TGTGCCAGCAGTTACGCCGGGACAGGGGTATCCTACGGCTACACCTTC. Translating it yields CASSYAGTGVSYGYTF.

V usage is TRBV10-2 and J usage is TRBJ2-5, with a possible D match to TRBD1 (6 bases). The ends were cut back, 4 bases at V and 4 bases at J, with 10 bases in the middle. From germline, CDR1 is WSHSY and CDR2 SAAADI. CDR3 length: 13 amino acids. The CDR3 DNA reads as TGCGCCAGCAGTGGGGCCAGGGGAGAGACCCAGTACTTC. Translated: CASSGARGETQYF.